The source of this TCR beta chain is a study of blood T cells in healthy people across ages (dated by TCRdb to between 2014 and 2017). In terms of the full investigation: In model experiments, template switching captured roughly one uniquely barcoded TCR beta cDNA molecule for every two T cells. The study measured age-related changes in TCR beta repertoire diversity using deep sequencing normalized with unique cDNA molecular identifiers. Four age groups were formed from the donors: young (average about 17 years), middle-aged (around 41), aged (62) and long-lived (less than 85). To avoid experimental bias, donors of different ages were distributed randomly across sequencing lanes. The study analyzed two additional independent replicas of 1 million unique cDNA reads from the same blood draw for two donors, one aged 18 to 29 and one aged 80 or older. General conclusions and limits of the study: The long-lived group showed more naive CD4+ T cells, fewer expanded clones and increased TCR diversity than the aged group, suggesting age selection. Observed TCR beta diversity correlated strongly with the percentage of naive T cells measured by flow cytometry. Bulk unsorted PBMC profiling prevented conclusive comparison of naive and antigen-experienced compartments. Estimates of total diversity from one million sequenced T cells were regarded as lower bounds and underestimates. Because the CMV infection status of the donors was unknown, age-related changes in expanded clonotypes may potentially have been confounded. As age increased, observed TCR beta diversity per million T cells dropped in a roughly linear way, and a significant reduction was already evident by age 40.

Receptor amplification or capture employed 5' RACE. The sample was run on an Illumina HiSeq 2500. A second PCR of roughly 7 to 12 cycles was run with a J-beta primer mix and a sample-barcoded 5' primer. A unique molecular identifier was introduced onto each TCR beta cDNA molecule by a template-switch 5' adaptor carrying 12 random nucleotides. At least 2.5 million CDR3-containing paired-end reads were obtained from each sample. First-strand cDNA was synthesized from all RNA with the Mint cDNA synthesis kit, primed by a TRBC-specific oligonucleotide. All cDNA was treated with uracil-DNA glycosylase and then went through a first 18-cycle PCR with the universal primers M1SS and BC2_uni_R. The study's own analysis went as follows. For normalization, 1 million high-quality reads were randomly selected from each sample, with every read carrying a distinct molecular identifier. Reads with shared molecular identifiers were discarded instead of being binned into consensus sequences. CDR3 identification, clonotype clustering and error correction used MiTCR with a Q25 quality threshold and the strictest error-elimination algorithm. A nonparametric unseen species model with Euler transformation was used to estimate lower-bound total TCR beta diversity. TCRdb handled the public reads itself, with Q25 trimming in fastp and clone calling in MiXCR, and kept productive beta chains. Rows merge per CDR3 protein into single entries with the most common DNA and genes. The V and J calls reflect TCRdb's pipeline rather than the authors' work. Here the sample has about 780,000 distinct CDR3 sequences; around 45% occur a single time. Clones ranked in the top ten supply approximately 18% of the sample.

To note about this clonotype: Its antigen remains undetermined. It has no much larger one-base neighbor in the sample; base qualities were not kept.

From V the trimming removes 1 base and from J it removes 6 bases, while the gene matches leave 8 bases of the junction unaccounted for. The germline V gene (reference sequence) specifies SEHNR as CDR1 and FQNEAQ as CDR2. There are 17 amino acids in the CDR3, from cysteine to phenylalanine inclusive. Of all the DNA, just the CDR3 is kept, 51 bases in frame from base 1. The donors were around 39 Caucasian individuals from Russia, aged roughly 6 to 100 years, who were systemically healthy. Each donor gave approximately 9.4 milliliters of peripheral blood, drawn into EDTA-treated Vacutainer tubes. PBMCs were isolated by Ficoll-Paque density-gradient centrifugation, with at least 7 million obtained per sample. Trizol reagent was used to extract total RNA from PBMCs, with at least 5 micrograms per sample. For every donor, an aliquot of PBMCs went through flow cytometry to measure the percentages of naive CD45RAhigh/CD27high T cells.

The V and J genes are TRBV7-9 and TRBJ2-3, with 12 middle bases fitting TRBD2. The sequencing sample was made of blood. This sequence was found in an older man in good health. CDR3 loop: CASSLENLAGGLDTQYF. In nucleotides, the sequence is TGTGCCAGCAGCTTAGAGAACCTAGCGGGAGGGCTGGATACGCAGTATTTT.